This T cell receptor (beta chain) originates from a study of radiation and T cells in renal cell carcinoma. V was clipped by 5 bases and J by 7 bases; unmatched bases: 13. Germline V gives CDR1 SNHLY, CDR2 FYNNEI. CDR3 length: 15 residues. Method: immunoSEQ multiplex PCR; TCRdb's copy keeps in-frame clones and lacks some. Of 120,000 to 150,000 clones in the sample, approximately 86% are singletons; the top ten hold under 20%. As to this clone: Its specificity is unknown.

Time point in this sample: blood 4 weeks post-SBRT, at nephrectomy. Described treatment: 15 Gy SBRT to primary tumor, nephrectomy 4 weeks later. Nephrectomy followed 15 Gy stereotactic body radiation by 4 weeks. Serial blood draws occurred at baseline and 2 and 4 weeks post-SBRT. This renal cell carcinoma was of the clear cell type. General observations from the study: From baseline, blood top tumor clonotypes peaked at 2 weeks post-radiation.

V and J are TRBV2 and TRBJ1-1; 7 nucleotides agree with TRBD1. Sequenced here: blood, sampled from a patient whose treatment included radiotherapy and nephrectomy. The clonotype comes from a woman in her forties or fifties with renal cell carcinoma. For the CDR3, the DNA is TGTGCCAGCAGTCTTCTCACAGGGGAAGTAGGTGAAGCTTTCTTT. Its translation: CASSLLTGEVGEAFF. Looking up the rest from reference TRBV2 and TRBJ1-1 gives the full variable domain: EPEVTQTPSHQVTQMGQEVILRCVPISNHLYFYWYRQILGQKVEFLVSFYNNEISEKSEIFDDQFSVERPDGSNFTLKIRSTKLEDSAMYFCASSLLTGEVGEAFFGQGTRLTVV.